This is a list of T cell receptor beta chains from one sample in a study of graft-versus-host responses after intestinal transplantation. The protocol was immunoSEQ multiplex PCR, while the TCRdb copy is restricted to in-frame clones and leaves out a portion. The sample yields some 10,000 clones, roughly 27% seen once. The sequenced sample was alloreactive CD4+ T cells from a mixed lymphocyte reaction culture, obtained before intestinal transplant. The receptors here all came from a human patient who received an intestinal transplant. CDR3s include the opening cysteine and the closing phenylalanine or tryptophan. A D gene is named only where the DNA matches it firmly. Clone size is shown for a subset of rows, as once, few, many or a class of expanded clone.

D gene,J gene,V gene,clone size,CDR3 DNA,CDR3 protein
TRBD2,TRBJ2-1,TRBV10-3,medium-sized,TGTGCCATCAGTACTAGCGGGAGAGACCCGGAGGAGCAGTTCTTC,CAISTSGRDPEEQFF
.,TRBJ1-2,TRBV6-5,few,TGTGCCAGCAGTTACTCGATTACGAGGGACGGCTACACCTTC,CASSYSITRDGYTF
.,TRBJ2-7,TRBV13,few,TGTGCCAGCAGTGAAGGGCATACCGAGCAGTACTTC,CASSEGHTEQYF
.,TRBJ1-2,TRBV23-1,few,TGCGCCAGCAACCTCGAGCGAGGGGCTGATGGCTACACCTTC,CASNLERGADGYTF
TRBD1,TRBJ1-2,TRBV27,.,TGTGCCAGCAGTTTCAAGCCGGACAGGACCGATGGCTACACCTTC,CASSFKPDRTDGYTF
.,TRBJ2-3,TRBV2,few,TGTGCCAGCAGCTTTAGGACGGGGTATACAGATACGCAGTATTTT,CASSFRTGYTDTQYF
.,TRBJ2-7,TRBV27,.,TGTGCCAGCAGTCCCTTCGGAAGTCACGAATCCTACGAGCAGTACTTC,CASSPFGSHESYEQYF
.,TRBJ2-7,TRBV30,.,TGTGCCTGGGCATCCGGTTTCCGCTACGAGCAGTACTTC,CAWASGFRYEQYF
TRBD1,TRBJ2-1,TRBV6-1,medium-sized,TGTGCCAGCAGTGGAGGGGGCACCTACAATGAGCAGTTCTTC,CASSGGGTYNEQFF
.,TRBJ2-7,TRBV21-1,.,TGTGCCAGCAGCCTCCCCGGGACAGGGAACGAGCAGTACTTC,CASSLPGTGNEQYF
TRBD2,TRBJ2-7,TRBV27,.,TGTGCCAGCAGTTTAGGTGCGGGAGTACGCGAGCAGTACTTC,CASSLGAGVREQYF
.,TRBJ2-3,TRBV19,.,TGTGCCAGTAGTACAGGGATGAGCACAGATACGCAGTATTTT,CASSTGMSTDTQYF
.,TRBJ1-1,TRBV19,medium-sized,TGTGCCAGTAGCATGGGACCCAACGTGGGAGGTACTGAAGCTTTCTTT,CASSMGPNVGGTEAFF
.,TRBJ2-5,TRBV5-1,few,TGCGCCAGCAGCTTGGGGTTGGGGGGAGTCCAAGAGACCCAGTACTTC,CASSLGLGGVQETQYF
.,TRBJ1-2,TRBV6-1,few,TGTGCCAGCAGTGAAGAGTTTTGGGGAGTTCGATCGATTGGCTACACCTTC,CASSEEFWGVRSIGYTF